This T cell receptor (beta chain) is drawn from a study of control samples from healthy donors and cancer patients. Clones were read by immunoSEQ multiplex PCR, and TCRdb kept only the in-frame ones, dropping some. The sample has about 120,000 clones, more than 75% seen once. The germline V gene encodes CDR1 SGHKS and CDR2 YYEKEE (reference sequence). The CDR3 is 11 residues long. The V end was cut by 4 bases, the J end by 5 bases, with 6 bases between. This sequence joins TRBV5-5 and TRBJ2-5, with D hard to call. Sequencing used blood. This receptor was obtained from a woman between 65 and 79 years old in good health. In nucleotides, the CDR3 is TGTGCCAGCAGCCAGCTGGAGACCCAGTACTTC. It encodes CASSQLETQYF.